The 32 T cell receptor beta chains listed next were all sequenced from one sample in a study of cytomegalovirus exposure and HLA in healthy donors. Vbeta (60) and Jbeta (13) primers were used in the PCR. This table comes from immunoSEQ multiplex PCR, and its TCRdb copy is limited to in-frame clones, with some not included. Of approximately 100,000 clones in the sample, around 79% were seen once. Specimen: PBMCs. Receptors were obtained from a male donor in good health and CMV-seropositive.

This chain uses TRBV30 with TRBJ2-7; a possible D gene is TRBD1 (6 bases). The CDR3 consists of 13 residues. Trimming stripped 4 bases from V and 0 bases from J, with 10 bases between. Germline CDR1 is GTSNPN and CDR2 is SVGIG (reference sequence). The CDR3 sequence: CAWNRVSSYEQYF. In DNA, the CDR3 is TGTGCCTGGAACAGGGTGAGCTCCTACGAGCAGTACTTC.

As regards this clone: Within the sample, other DNA sequences also encode this same CDR3. This chain links TRBV5-1 with TRBJ2-5, with D hard to call. The CDR3 consists of 14 residues. CDR1 is SGHRS and CDR2 is YFSETQ in the germline V gene. V lost 0 bases and J lost 3, with 9 bases in between. The CDR3 DNA follows: TGCGCCAGCAGCTTGGCCCTGGCGGAAGAGACCCAGTACTTC. Translating gives CASSLALAEETQYF.

The chain recombines TRBV6-1 with TRBJ1-1; TRBD1 matches 7 bases. Losses at the gene ends were 2 bases for V and 8 bases for J; bases not matched to a gene: 5. This CDR3 region has 13 residues. The germline gives CDR1 MNHNS, CDR2 SASEGT. CDR3 sequence reads: CASSETGAVEAFF. The CDR3 nucleotides read TGTGCCAGCAGTGAAACAGGGGCGGTCGAAGCTTTCTTT.

The rearrangement uses TRBV6-1 and TRBJ1-2, with D hard to call. V was trimmed by 1 base and J by 7 bases, leaving 16 bases between them. The CDR3 loop spans 15 amino acids. Germline CDR1 is MNHNS and CDR2 is SASEGT. In nucleotides, the CDR3 is TGTGCCAGCAGTGAAGGGACTCAGATGGAGTTTGGCTACACCTTC. This sequence encodes CASSEGTQMEFGYTF.

The chain links TRBV5-1 to TRBJ2-3, with 11 bases aligning to TRBD2. Germline trimming cut 4 bases from V and 2 bases from J; bases unmatched to any gene: 9. This CDR3 has 17 amino acids. In germline, CDR1 is SGHRS, CDR2 YFSETQ. The CDR3 nucleotides read TGCGCCAGCAGCGGTTTAGCGGGGGGGAGGGCCACAGATACGCAGTATTTT. Its protein product is CASSGLAGGRATDTQYF. The full variable domain, with the rest looked up from reference TRBV5-1 and TRBJ2-3, is KAGVTQTPRYLIKTRGQQVTLSCSPISGHRSVSWYQQTPGQGLQFLFEYFSETQRNKGNFPGRFSGRQFSNSRSEMNVSTLELGDSALYLCASSGLAGGRATDTQYFGPGTRLTVL.

The V and J genes are TRBV5-4 and TRBJ2-5; D is ambiguous. Germline CDR1 reads SGHNT; CDR2 reads YYREEE (reference sequence). The V and J ends lost 4 bases and 5 bases respectively, with 18 bases between them. This CDR3 is 15 amino acids long. CDR3 in DNA: TGTGCCAGCAGCCCAACGGATTTGGCGAGGGAGACCCAGTACTTC. Amino acids: CASSPTDLARETQYF.

This rearrangement joins TRBV5-4 to TRBJ1-3, with 9 nucleotides matching TRBD1. V shed 4 bases and J 0 bases; nucleotides not matched to a gene: 2. The V gene's germline CDR1 is SGHNT and CDR2 YYREEE (reference sequence). The CDR3 spans 15 residues. The CDR3 sequence is CASSQGQGSGNTIYF. The CDR3 nucleotides read TGTGCCAGCAGCCAGGGACAGGGCTCTGGAAACACCATATATTTT.

This rearrangement joins TRBV5-6 to TRBJ2-7, with D tentatively TRBD2 (5 bases). CDR1 SGHDT and CDR2 YYEEEE come from the germline V gene. The CDR3 sequence is 14 residues long. The ends were cut back, 1 base at V and 2 bases at J, with 10 bases in the middle. CDR3 in amino acids: CASSLWTPPYEQYF. As DNA, the CDR3 is TGTGCCAGCAGCTTGTGGACTCCCCCCTACGAGCAGTACTTC.

This clone appeared a single time. V gene TRBV5-8 combines with J gene TRBJ2-5, with D possibly TRBD1 on 6 matching bases. This CDR3 spans 14 amino acids. The germline gives CDR1 SGHTS, CDR2 YDEGEE. V lost 2 bases and J 1 base, leaving 9 bases between the germline ends. The CDR3 reads CASSFTTGQETQYF. CDR3 nucleotides: TGTGCCAGCAGCTTCACGACAGGCCAAGAGACCCAGTACTTC.

The chain uses TRBV29-1 and TRBJ1-5; 8 bases are shared with TRBD1. The germline CDR1 and CDR2 sequences are SQVTM and ANQGSEA. Trimming took 4 bases from V and 7 from J; bases not matched to a gene: 9. This CDR3 has 14 residues. CDR3 sequence (DNA): TGCAGCGTTGTGTTGACAGGGGTGGGGCAGCCCCAGCATTTT. It codes for CSVVLTGVGQPQHF.

This chain connects TRBV13 to TRBJ1-2, with a possible D match to TRBD1 (5 bases). Trimming pared 2 bases from V and 8 bases from J, leaving 9 bases between. The CDR3 has 12 residues. Germline CDR1 reads PRHDT; CDR2 reads FYEKMQ (reference sequence). CDR3 coding DNA: TGTGCCAGCAGCTTACCAGGGCTGGGCTACACCTTC. This codes for CASSLPGLGYTF.

The chain recombines TRBV4-3 with TRBJ2-7; tentatively, D is TRBD1 (5 bases). CDR3 length equals 14 residues. Germline V gene lookup returns CDR1 LGHNA and CDR2 YSLEER. V was clipped by 0 bases and J by 3 bases, with 9 bases between them. CDR3 nucleotide sequence: TGCGCCAGCAGCCAAGAAGAGACAGTCTACGAGCAGTACTTC. Translating it yields CASSQEETVYEQYF.

The chain recombines TRBV10-3 with TRBJ2-5; 8 bases align to TRBD2. The CDR3 is made up of 16 amino acids. After removal of 5 bases from V and 5 bases from J, the junction contained 13 bases not matched to a gene. Germline V gives CDR1 ENHRY, CDR2 SYGVKD. For the CDR3, the DNA is TGTGCCATCAGTCCGGAGCGGGGGCCGAGCGGTGAGACCCAGTACTTC. Translated, it gives CAISPERGPSGETQYF.

This chain connects TRBV4-1 to TRBJ1-1, with 8 bases that match TRBD1. The CDR3 covers 18 residues. Germline CDR1 MGHRA, CDR2 YSYEKL. Trimming at V came to 4 bases and at J to 3 bases, leaving 16 bases not matched to a gene. The CDR3 spells CASSRRTGSGSGDTEAFF. The CDR3 bases are TGCGCCAGCAGCCGGAGGACAGGGTCTGGGTCTGGGGACACTGAAGCTTTCTTT.

This clone was seen a few times. The chain is built from TRBV5-8 and TRBJ2-3; possibly TRBD2 for D (6 bases). Per germline, CDR1 SGHTS and CDR2 YDEGEE. The CDR3 is 12 amino acids. Trimming shortened V by 2 bases and J by 7 bases, and 8 bases separated the two germline ends. CDR3: CASSFGLYTQYF. As DNA, the CDR3 is TGTGCCAGCAGCTTCGGACTATATACGCAGTATTTT.

This clone came up once. The rearrangement links TRBV9 to TRBJ1-6; a possible D gene is TRBD1 (5 bases). Germline values: CDR1 SGDLS, CDR2 YYNGEE. The CDR3 runs to 16 residues. Deletions cut 3 bases from V and 6 bases from J, with 16 bases between. CDR3 nucleotides: TGTGCCAGCAGCGCCGGGGGAGGCCGGGGTAATTCACCCCTCCACTTT. This translates into CASSAGGGRGNSPLHF.

The V gene is TRBV7-9, the J gene TRBJ2-7; TRBD1 might be the D (6 bases). Germline CDR1 is SEHNR and CDR2 is FQNEAQ (reference sequence). V lost 6 bases and J lost 0, with 12 bases in between. The CDR3 is 14 residues long. CDR3 nucleotides: TGTGCCAGCAGTTTCACAGGGTCCTCCTACGAGCAGTACTTC. This translates into CASSFTGSSYEQYF. The variable domain in full, with the rest retrieved from reference TRBV7-9 and TRBJ2-7, is DTGVSQNPRHKITKRGQNVTFRCDPISEHNRLYWYRQTLGQGPEFLTYFQNEAQLEKSRLLSDRFSAERPKGSFSTLEIQRTEQGDSAMYLCASSFTGSSYEQYFGPGTRLTVT.

The CDR3 sequence: CASSYSGAQYF. The CDR3 coding sequence is TGTGCCAGCAGCTACTCGGGGGCCCAGTACTTC. This chain links TRBV2 with TRBJ2-5; perhaps TRBD2 as D (6 bases). The CDR3 length is 11 residues. Germline CDR1 SNHLY, CDR2 FYNNEI. Trimming took off 6 bases at V and 9 bases at J, with 11 bases between the two ends.

The chain has TRBV27 and TRBJ2-3, with 11 bases matching TRBD2. After removal of 1 base from V and 1 base from J, the junction contained 4 bases not matched to a gene. This CDR3 is 17 amino acids long. Germline-derived CDR1 and CDR2 are MNHEY and SMNVEV (reference sequence). The CDR3 here is CASSLWATSGGTDTQYF. The DNA for the CDR3 is TGTGCCAGCAGTTTATGGGCGACTAGCGGGGGCACAGATACGCAGTATTTT.

The genes are TRBV10-1 and TRBJ2-5; 9 bases are a match to TRBD1. V lost 3 bases and J lost 3; bases outside the gene matches: 5. The germline V gene encodes CDR1 WNHNN and CDR2 SYGVQD (reference sequence). The CDR3 totals 15 residues. CDR3 amino acids: CASSDSGTGKETQYF. The CDR3 DNA reads TGCGCCAGCAGTGACTCCGGGACAGGGAAAGAGACCCAGTACTTC.

In its sample, this clone was seen a few times. The chain employs TRBV5-1 and TRBJ2-5, with TRBD1 identical over 7 bases. The CDR3 has 16 residues. Germline trimming cut 0 bases from V and 5 bases from J; bases unmatched to any gene: 10. Germline V gene data show CDR1 as SGHRS and CDR2 as YFSETQ. CDR3 sequence: CASSLVYRGVRETQYF. CDR3 DNA sequence: TGCGCCAGCAGCTTGGTCTACAGGGGAGTCAGGGAGACCCAGTACTTC.

This chain connects TRBV7-9 to TRBJ2-1, with TRBD2 matching over 9 bases. The CDR3 covers 15 residues. The germline V gene has CDR1 SEHNR and CDR2 FQNEAQ (reference sequence). V shed 1 base, J shed 9 bases, and the junction held 7 bases outside the gene matches. The CDR3 reads CASSLGRAGGTEQFF. CDR3 sequence (DNA): TGTGCCAGCAGCTTAGGGCGAGCGGGGGGAACTGAGCAGTTCTTC.

The gene calls are TRBV19 and TRBJ1-1, with D maybe TRBD1 (5 bases). Per germline, CDR1 LNHDA and CDR2 SQIVND (reference sequence). CDR3 length equals 14 residues. V dropped 7 bases and J dropped 2 bases, with 14 bases sitting between them. CDR3 in amino acids: CASTLDMINTEAFF. CDR3 DNA sequence: TGTGCCAGTACCCTGGACATGATTAACACTGAAGCTTTCTTT.

The gene calls are TRBV27 and TRBJ1-5; TRBD1 aligns across 7 bases. Losses at the gene ends were 10 bases for V and 3 bases for J; bases not matched to a gene: 12. Germline CDR1 MNHEY, CDR2 SMNVEV (reference sequence). CDR3 length: 15 amino acids. CDR3 sequence reads: CATRRAGGFNQPQHF. In DNA form, the CDR3 reads TGTGCCACCCGGCGGGCAGGGGGTTTCAATCAGCCCCAGCATTTT.

The chain recombines TRBV5-6 with TRBJ1-2; 8 positions match TRBD1. With V trimmed by 2 bases and J by 4 bases, 4 bases remained unmatched. Germline CDR1 reads SGHDT; CDR2 reads YYEEEE. The CDR3 is made up of 14 amino acids. CDR3 residues: CASSFRGPAYGYTF. In nucleotides, the CDR3 is TGTGCCAGCAGCTTCAGGGGGCCGGCCTATGGCTACACCTTC.

The rearrangement joins TRBV18 to TRBJ1-6; 7 positions match TRBD1. There are 14 residues in the CDR3. Germline trimming cut 6 bases from V and 6 bases from J; bases unmatched to any gene: 5. CDR1 KGHSH and CDR2 LQKENI come from the germline V gene. CDR3 protein: CASSLRGRNSPLHF. The DNA of the CDR3 is TGTGCCAGCTCTCTAAGGGGGCGTAATTCACCCCTCCACTTT.

V usage is TRBV19 and J usage is TRBJ2-1; 7 bases are a match to TRBD2. The CDR3 consists of 17 residues. Unmatched junction bases numbered 15, after V lost 3 bases and J lost 7 bases. Per the germline V gene, CDR1 is LNHDA and CDR2 is SQIVND (reference sequence). The CDR3 DNA reads as TGTGCCAGTAGTATCGAGGCCTGGGCGGGGGTCCATAATGAGCAGTTCTTC. This encodes CASSIEAWAGVHNEQFF. Looking up the rest from reference TRBV19 and TRBJ2-1 gives the full variable domain: DGGITQSPKYLFRKEGQNVTLSCEQNLNHDAMYWYRQDPGQGLRLIYYSQIVNDFQKGDIAEGYSVSREKKESFPLTVTSAQKNPTAFYLCASSIEAWAGVHNEQFFGPGTRLTVL.

CDR3 in DNA: TGTGCCAGCAGCCGGACAGGGGGCAATCAGCCCCAGCATTTT. It encodes CASSRTGGNQPQHF. The chain joins TRBV4-2 to TRBJ1-5; 9 bases agree with TRBD1. V lost 4 bases to trimming and J lost 2 bases; unmatched junction nucleotides: 0. This CDR3 spans 14 amino acids. The germline gives CDR1 LGHNA, CDR2 YNFKEQ.

CDR3: CASSKGGAQETQYF. The DNA for the CDR3 is TGTGCCAGTAGTAAGGGGGGGGCCCAAGAGACCCAGTACTTC. The rearrangement joins TRBV19 to TRBJ2-5, with D possibly TRBD2 on 7 matching bases. Trimming pared 4 bases from V and 1 base from J, leaving 10 bases between. The CDR3 is 14 amino acids. Germline V CDR1 and CDR2: LNHDA, SQIVND (reference sequence).

This chain connects TRBV6-5 to TRBJ2-7; 9 bases map to TRBD1. V gave up 8 bases and J gave up 8 bases; unmatched junction bases: 13. The V gene's germline CDR1 is MNHEY and CDR2 SVGAGI. CDR3 size: 14 residues. DNA of the CDR3: TGTGCCAGCCGCCCCGACAGGGGGTTAATGAAGCAGTACTTC. This sequence encodes CASRPDRGLMKQYF.

The chain employs TRBV5-5 and TRBJ2-5, with 8 nucleotides matching TRBD2. The germline gives CDR1 SGHKS, CDR2 YYEKEE (reference sequence). The CDR3 consists of 15 residues. V trimming: 4 bases; J trimming: 5 bases; junction bases outside the gene matches: 10. CDR3 in amino acids: CASSLLAGGWETQYF. CDR3 sequence (DNA): TGTGCCAGCAGCCTCCTCGCGGGGGGCTGGGAGACCCAGTACTTC.

The chain carries TRBV5-1 and TRBJ1-2, with 11 bases matching TRBD1. Germline trimming cut 1 base from V and 7 bases from J; bases unmatched to any gene: 3. The CDR3 length is 14 residues. Per the germline V gene, CDR1 is SGHRS and CDR2 is YFSETQ. CDR3 DNA: TGCGCCAGCAGCTTGAGGGGACAGGGGGTTGGCTACACCTTC. Its translation: CASSLRGQGVGYTF.